The 8 T cell receptor beta chains below all came from one sample that was sequenced in a study of T cell responses to AZD1222 COVID-19 vaccine. Assay used: immunoSEQ multiplex PCR; TCRdb lists only in-frame clones, some missing. The table has 130,000 or so clones, about 89% seen once. The sequenced sample was peripheral blood, obtained on day 0 of MenACWY control vaccination. The origin of the receptors is an adult in good health.

The V gene is TRBV29-1, the J gene TRBJ2-7; 9 bases map to TRBD2. V shed 4 bases and J 5 bases; nucleotides not matched to a gene: 6. Germline values: CDR1 SQVTM, CDR2 ANQGSEA. The CDR3 covers 13 residues. CDR3 nucleotides: TGCAGCGTTGCCCTGACTAGCGGCAACGAGCAGTACTTC. It specifies CSVALTSGNEQYF.

V gene TRBV7-3 combines with J gene TRBJ2-1; no clear D. Trimming shortened V by 3 bases and J by 7 bases, and 13 bases separated the two germline ends. The CDR3 totals 14 residues. Germline-derived CDR1 and CDR2 are SGHTA and FQGTGA. This CDR3 reads CASSFSVLVNEQFF. In DNA, the CDR3 is TGTGCCAGCAGCTTTTCCGTACTCGTTAATGAGCAGTTCTTC.

This chain connects TRBV2 to TRBJ1-1, with D perhaps TRBD1 (6 bases). Trimming stripped 4 bases from V and 5 bases from J, with 14 bases between. The CDR3 spans 14 residues. Germline lookup yields CDR1 SNHLY and CDR2 FYNNEI. The CDR3 nucleotides are TGTGCCAGCAGTGGTGTCAGGGGAGGGACTGAAGCTTTCTTT. Translated, it gives CASSGVRGGTEAFF. The full variable domain, its missing parts supplied by reference TRBV2 and TRBJ1-1, is EPEVTQTPSHQVTQMGQEVILRCVPISNHLYFYWYRQILGQKVEFLVSFYNNEISEKSEIFDDQFSVERPDGSNFTLKIRSTKLEDSAMYFCASSGVRGGTEAFFGQGTRLTVV.

This clone was counted a single time. The V gene is TRBV9, the J gene TRBJ2-1; 7 bases agree with TRBD2. The trim removed 0 bases at V and 7 bases at J, leaving 13 bases unmatched. The CDR3 is 17 amino acids. Germline V gene data show CDR1 as SGDLS and CDR2 as YYNGEE. The CDR3: CASSVEERDSLWNEQFF. CDR3 DNA sequence: TGTGCCAGCAGCGTAGAGGAGCGGGACTCCCTCTGGAATGAGCAGTTCTTC. The full variable domain, completed using reference TRBV9 and TRBJ2-1, is DSGVTQTPKHLITATGQRVTLRCSPRSGDLSVYWYQQSLDQGLQFLIQYYNGEERAKGNILERFSAQQFPDLHSELNLSSLELGDSALYFCASSVEERDSLWNEQFFGPGTRLTVL.

This clone is a singleton in its sample. This chain links TRBV5-4 with TRBJ2-3; 10 positions match TRBD2. This CDR3 comprises 16 residues. Unmatched junction bases numbered 8, after V lost 5 bases and J lost 2 bases. The germline V gene encodes CDR1 SGHNT and CDR2 YYREEE (reference sequence). CDR3 DNA: TGTGCCAGCAGGTTAACTAGCGGGATCCCCACAGATACGCAGTATTTT. Encoded protein: CASRLTSGIPTDTQYF.

V usage is TRBV7-2 and J usage is TRBJ1-5; D call uncertain. The CDR3 consists of 12 residues. Trimming removed 5 bases at V and 9 bases at J, with 11 bases between. CDR1 is SGHTA, CDR2 FQGNSA, per germline. CDR3 sequence (DNA): TGTGCCAGCAGCGTTGCTGGACGGCCCCAGCATTTT. Protein product: CASSVAGRPQHF.

V and J are TRBV30 and TRBJ2-4; 8 bases are a match to TRBD1. In germline, CDR1 is GTSNPN, CDR2 SVGIG (reference sequence). The CDR3 totals 16 residues. V shed 4 bases and J 0 bases; nucleotides not matched to a gene: 8. The CDR3 reads CAWTGQGFLAKNIQYF. In DNA form, the CDR3 reads TGTGCCTGGACAGGACAGGGTTTTTTAGCCAAAAACATTCAGTACTTC.

V usage is TRBV5-1 and J usage is TRBJ1-2, with a tentative D call TRBD1 (5 bases). Germline assignment: CDR1 SGHRS and CDR2 YFSETQ. The V gene lost 3 bases and the J gene lost 8 bases, with 17 bases spanning the gap. The CDR3 contains 14 residues. This chain's CDR3 is CASSSSQGEGGYTF. CDR3 in DNA: TGCGCCAGCAGCTCATCGCAGGGAGAAGGGGGCTACACCTTC.